These 16 T cell receptor beta chains share one sample of origin, sequenced in a study of long-term antiretroviral therapy in people with HIV. The assay, immunoSEQ v3.0, was run at survey level. Sequencing was performed with immunoSEQ multiplex PCR; in TCRdb, only in-frame clones are kept and a portion is missing. Counted here are about 30,000 clones, 87% occurring once; the ten biggest clones make up about 0.93%. The sequences come from unsorted PBMCs, collected 2 years after starting antiretroviral therapy. These receptor sequences come from a man aged 45-65 years with HIV.

V usage is TRBV27 and J usage is TRBJ1-5, with D maybe TRBD1 (5 bases). Trimming left V 6 bases short and J 0 bases short, with 9 bases between. The V gene's germline CDR1 is MNHEY and CDR2 SMNVEV (reference sequence). CDR3 length equals 14 residues. CDR3 sequence reads: CASRQGLSNQPQHF. The CDR3, as DNA: TGTGCCAGCAGGCAGGGACTTAGCAATCAGCCCCAGCATTTT.

The CDR3 sequence: CASSLDNSGGENTEAFF. The CDR3 DNA reads as TGTGCCAGCAGCTTGGACAACTCAGGGGGCGAGAACACTGAAGCTTTCTTT. The chain links TRBV11-3 to TRBJ1-1; the match to TRBD1 covers 8 bases. Per germline, CDR1 SGHNT and CDR2 YENEEA. This CDR3 is 17 amino acids long. V lost 3 bases and J lost 1; bases outside the gene matches: 10.

The chain couples TRBV5-1 to TRBJ2-3; the match to TRBD2 covers 7 bases. Trimming at V came to 3 bases and at J to 4 bases, leaving 23 bases not matched to a gene. In germline, CDR1 is SGHRS, CDR2 YFSETQ. CDR3 length equals 20 residues. CDR3 nucleotide sequence: TGCGCCAGCAGCTCCCTCTTTGAGGGGAGGGTGGGTAGCCGGGCAGATACGCAGTATTTT. Its translation: CASSSLFEGRVGSRADTQYF.

CDR3 loop: CASGRRSTDTQYF. For the CDR3, the DNA is TGTGCCAGCGGGCGACGAAGCACAGATACGCAGTATTTT. This chain connects TRBV6-6 to TRBJ2-3; no firm D call. The ends were cut back, 8 bases at V and 0 bases at J, with 9 bases in the middle. The CDR3 is 13 residues long. Germline V lookup: CDR1 MNHNY, CDR2 SVGAGI (reference sequence).

The chain links TRBV28 to TRBJ1-6; a possible D gene is TRBD1 (6 bases). Germline V gene sequence: CDR1 MDHEN, CDR2 SYDVKM. V was cut by 2 bases and J by 10 bases, with 21 bases left in between. The CDR3 contains 17 residues. The DNA for the CDR3 is TGTGCCAGCAGTTTAAACCCACCACGAAAGGGGGGGTCACCCCTCCACTTT. It encodes CASSLNPPRKGGSPLHF.

This clone has just a few counts. The chain has TRBV9 and TRBJ2-7, with a possible D match to TRBD2 (7 bases). Looked up from germline, CDR1 is SGDLS and CDR2 is YYNGEE. V was shortened by 0 bases and J by 3 bases, with 10 bases between the two germline ends. The CDR3 contains 14 residues. Written as DNA, the CDR3 is TGTGCCAGCAGCGTAGAAGGGGGGGACTACGAGCAGTACTTC. Protein: CASSVEGGDYEQYF.

The chain couples TRBV6-5 to TRBJ1-2; no reliable D call. V was clipped by 4 bases and J by 2 bases, with 14 bases between them. Germline V CDR1 and CDR2: MNHEY, SVGAGI. The CDR3 spans 15 residues. The CDR3 reads CASSFQLTENYGYTF. The CDR3 DNA reads as TGTGCCAGCAGTTTCCAACTCACTGAGAACTATGGCTACACCTTC.

This clone was picked up one time. This chain connects TRBV19 to TRBJ1-5; 7 positions agree with TRBD1. The CDR3 length is 15 residues. V dropped 5 bases and J dropped 7; count of bases not matched to a gene: 11. Germline V CDR1 and CDR2: LNHDA, SQIVND (reference sequence). The CDR3 DNA is TGTGCCAGTAGTGATGACAGGGAACAAGGCCAGCCCCAGCATTTT. This sequence encodes CASSDDREQGQPQHF.

The chain recombines TRBV18 with TRBJ2-3; D unresolved. V was cut by 5 bases and J by 4 bases, with 4 bases left in between. Germline CDR1 and CDR2: KGHSH and LQKENI. The CDR3 length is 11 residues. The chain's CDR3 is CASSTSDTQYF. For the CDR3, the DNA is TGTGCCAGCTCAACATCAGATACGCAGTATTTT.

This clone has more than one count but fewer than ten. The chain carries TRBV4-1 and TRBJ2-5; 10 nucleotides match TRBD2. This CDR3 is built from 16 residues. Looked up from germline, CDR1 is MGHRA and CDR2 is YSYEKL. The V gene end was trimmed by 0 bases and the J gene end by 5 bases; junction bases not matched to a gene: 6. CDR3 bases: TGCGCCAGCAGCCAAGATCCAGCGGGAGGGTGGGAGACCCAGTACTTC. Protein sequence: CASSQDPAGGWETQYF.

The chain links TRBV18 to TRBJ1-5, with TRBD1 matching 7 bases. The CDR3 covers 15 residues. Losses at the gene ends were 4 bases for V and 4 bases for J; bases not matched to a gene: 7. Germline assignment: CDR1 KGHSH and CDR2 LQKENI. CDR3 sequence reads: CASSLGRGLNQPQHF. In nucleotides, the CDR3 is TGTGCCAGCTCACTGGGAAGGGGGCTGAATCAGCCCCAGCATTTT.

This CDR3 reads CASGEGSQETQYF. CDR3 sequence (DNA): TGTGCCAGCGGTGAAGGCAGCCAAGAGACCCAGTACTTC. This chain links TRBV6-5 with TRBJ2-5; D unresolved. Germline V gene sequence: CDR1 MNHEY, CDR2 SVGAGI. The V and J ends lost 8 bases and 1 base respectively, with 11 bases between them. The CDR3 consists of 13 residues.

This clone was recorded once. This chain's CDR3 is CACKGEIWADTQYF. CDR3 coding DNA: TGTGCCTGCAAGGGGGAGATATGGGCAGATACGCAGTATTTT. V usage is TRBV30 and J usage is TRBJ2-3; D perhaps matches TRBD1 (6 bases). This CDR3 contains 14 residues. V lost 6 bases and J lost 4, with 17 bases in between. Germline CDR1 is GTSNPN and CDR2 is SVGIG (reference sequence). Complete variable domain (other parts from reference TRBV30 and TRBJ2-3): SQTIHQWPATLVQPVGSPLSLECTVEGTSNPNLYWYRQAAGRGLQLLFYSVGIGQISSEVPQNLSASRPQDRQFILSSKKLLLSDSGFYLCACKGEIWADTQYFGPGTRLTVL.

The chain couples TRBV28 to TRBJ1-5; D is perhaps TRBD1 (5 bases). This CDR3 region has 14 residues. CDR1 MDHEN and CDR2 SYDVKM come from the germline V gene. With 6 bases removed from V and 6 bases from J, the gap between germline ends came to 15 bases. CDR3 nucleotide sequence: TGTGCCAGCAGCCCTGGAAGGGGTGGTCAGCCCCAGCATTTT. This sequence encodes CASSPGRGGQPQHF. Using reference TRBV28 and TRBJ1-5 for the parts outside the CDR3, the full variable domain is DVKVTQSSRYLVKRTGEKVFLECVQDMDHENMFWYRQDPGLGLRLIYFSYDVKMKEKGDIPEGYSVSREKKERFSLILESASTNQTSMYLCASSPGRGGQPQHFGDGTRLSIL.

This chain connects TRBV11-2 to TRBJ2-5, with 11 bases aligning to TRBD2. The junction had 9 bases not matched to a gene; V was cut back by 1 base and J by 2 bases. CDR1 is SGHAT and CDR2 is FQNNGV in the germline V gene. CDR3 length equals 18 residues. The CDR3 DNA reads as TGTGCCAGCAGCTTAGTTCTTGCTAGCGGGGGGCCACAAGAGACCCAGTACTTC. Translation gives CASSLVLASGGPQETQYF.

The V call is TRBV27, the J call TRBJ1-2; TRBD1 agrees at 7 bases. Germline V lookup: CDR1 MNHEY, CDR2 SMNVEV (reference sequence). The CDR3 extends over 15 amino acids. V lost 6 bases, J lost 7 bases, and 14 bases stayed unmatched. The CDR3, as DNA: TGTGCCAGCAGCTTCTCTCAGGGGGTCTTAAGTGGCTACACCTTC. Amino acid sequence: CASSFSQGVLSGYTF.